Each of the 25 T cell receptor beta chains below was sequenced from the same sample in a study of T cell responses to AZD1222 COVID-19 vaccine. Clones were sequenced by immunoSEQ multiplex PCR, and TCRdb holds only the in-frame ones, with some missing. The table includes approximately 67,000 clones, 84% detected once. The sequences come from peripheral blood, collected on day 0 of AZD1222 vaccination. The origin of the receptors is an adult in good health.

This clone showed up just once. The J gene is TRBJ2-7, the V gene TRBV10-2; 7 bases are a match to TRBD2. The CDR3 length is 13 residues. Germline CDR1 is WSHSY and CDR2 is SAAADI. V trimming: 6 bases; J trimming: 7 bases; junction bases outside the gene matches: 9. The CDR3 sequence: CASRAGRLGEQYF. The DNA for the CDR3 is TGCGCCAGCAGAGCGGGACGGTTGGGGGAGCAGTACTTC.

This clone came up a few times. The chain links TRBV27 to TRBJ2-7; D is possibly TRBD2 (6 bases). Trimming left V 5 bases short and J 6 bases short, with 26 bases between. The CDR3 spans 17 residues. Germline loops: CDR1 MNHEY, CDR2 SMNVEV (reference sequence). The CDR3 is CASSPWVSQGGVGEQYF. The CDR3 bases are TGTGCCAGCAGTCCTTGGGTCTCTCAGGGAGGAGTTGGCGAGCAGTACTTC.

The chain recombines TRBV30 with TRBJ1-4; D not resolved. V lost 0 bases, J lost 11 bases, and 13 bases lay in between. Germline-derived CDR1 and CDR2 are GTSNPN and SVGIG (reference sequence). The CDR3 covers 13 residues. CDR3 DNA: TGTGCCTGGAGTGTTGGCTTAGGAAGGAAACTGTTTTTT. Translated, it gives CAWSVGLGRKLFF.

This chain links TRBV7-9 with TRBJ1-1; D gene ambiguous. The CDR3 contains 13 residues. Deletions cut 6 bases from V and 5 bases from J, with 13 bases between. Per germline, CDR1 SEHNR and CDR2 FQNEAQ (reference sequence). CDR3 in DNA: TGTGCCAGCAGGCCGGGGTATAGGACTGAAGCTTTCTTT. Protein product: CASRPGYRTEAFF.

The CDR3 loop reads CASSLGQVNAEAFF. The CDR3 nucleotides are TGTGCCAGCAGCTTAGGTCAGGTTAACGCTGAAGCTTTCTTT. This chain uses TRBV7-8 with TRBJ1-1; D unclear. The CDR3 is 14 residues long. Germline CDR1 reads SGHVS; CDR2 reads FQNEAQ. Trimming removed 1 base from V and 6 bases from J, with 12 bases in between.

This clone was observed once. The chain employs TRBV24-1 and TRBJ2-1; 8 bases are a match to TRBD2. Germline assignment: CDR1 KGHDR and CDR2 SFDVKD. With 6 bases clipped from V and 6 bases from J, the junction kept 6 bases outside the gene matches. The CDR3 has 14 residues. CDR3 coding DNA: TGTGCCACCAGTCGAAGCGGGAGTAGCAATGAGCAGTTCTTC. It translates to CATSRSGSSNEQFF.

The rearrangement joins TRBV7-9 to TRBJ1-1; D uncertain. The CDR3 loop spans 13 amino acids. Per the germline V gene, CDR1 is SEHNR and CDR2 is FQNEAQ (reference sequence). V was pared by 2 bases and J by 0 bases, with 4 bases between. The CDR3: CASSLSVNTEAFF. CDR3 in DNA: TGTGCCAGCAGCTTATCGGTGAACACTGAAGCTTTCTTT.

The chain is built from TRBV7-6 and TRBJ1-5; D is undetermined. V dropped 5 bases and J dropped 0 bases, with 11 bases sitting between them. Germline-derived CDR1 and CDR2 are SGHVS and FNYEAQ. The CDR3 consists of 15 residues. The CDR3 bases are TGTGCCAGCAGCCCATTATCAGGTAGCAATCAGCCCCAGCATTTT. Amino acid sequence: CASSPLSGSNQPQHF. Using reference TRBV7-6 and TRBJ1-5 for the parts outside the CDR3, the full variable domain is GAGVSQSPRYKVTKRGQDVALRCDPISGHVSLYWYRQALGQGPEFLTYFNYEAQQDKSGLPNDRFSAERPEGSISTLTIQRTEQRDSAMYRCASSPLSGSNQPQHFGDGTRLSIL.

The V gene is TRBV9, the J gene TRBJ2-3; 12 nucleotides line up with TRBD2. The germline gives CDR1 SGDLS, CDR2 YYNGEE. With V trimmed by 4 bases and J by 4 bases, 1 base remained unmatched. There are 14 residues in the CDR3. The CDR3 protein is CASSTSGRPDTQYF. In DNA, the CDR3 is TGTGCCAGCAGCACTAGCGGGAGGCCAGATACGCAGTATTTT.

V gene TRBV28 combines with J gene TRBJ2-3; the match to TRBD2 covers 8 bases. The junction had 8 bases not matched to a gene; V was cut back by 7 bases and J by 5 bases. Looked up from germline, CDR1 is MDHEN and CDR2 is SYDVKM. CDR3 length: 14 amino acids. The CDR3, as DNA: TGTGCCAGCATAGAAGCGGGGGCCGAAGATACGCAGTATTTT. This sequence encodes CASIEAGAEDTQYF.

The chain has TRBV30 and TRBJ1-2, with TRBD1 matching over 9 bases. The CDR3 length is 18 residues. Per germline, CDR1 GTSNPN and CDR2 SVGIG (reference sequence). The junction had 18 bases not matched to a gene; V was cut back by 3 bases and J by 4 bases. The DNA for the CDR3 is TGTGCCTGGAGAAGAAATCGCGGGACAGGGATTCGGAGCTATGGCTACACCTTC. This encodes CAWRRNRGTGIRSYGYTF. Full variable domain (rest looked up from reference TRBV30 and TRBJ1-2): SQTIHQWPATLVQPVGSPLSLECTVEGTSNPNLYWYRQAAGRGLQLLFYSVGIGQISSEVPQNLSASRPQDRQFILSSKKLLLSDSGFYLCAWRRNRGTGIRSYGYTFGSGTRLTVV.

The chain uses TRBV12-3 or TRBV12-4 and TRBJ2-7; 8 bases align to TRBD1. The CDR3 has 13 residues. With V trimmed by 3 bases and J by 3 bases, 1 base remained unmatched. CDR3 nucleotide sequence: TGTGCCAGCAGTTTGACAGGGGTCTACGAGCAGTACTTC. Its translation is CASSLTGVYEQYF.

This chain uses TRBV6-5 with TRBJ2-7, with 7 positions matching TRBD2. V dropped 0 bases and J dropped 5; count of bases not matched to a gene: 7. The CDR3 runs 15 residues. Germline V CDR1 and CDR2: MNHEY, SVGAGI. CDR3 loop: CASSYSGGARNEQYF. The CDR3, as DNA: TGTGCCAGCAGTTACTCGGGAGGGGCGAGAAACGAGCAGTACTTC.

The rearrangement uses TRBV6-5 and TRBJ2-2, with a tentative D call TRBD2 (6 bases). In germline, CDR1 is MNHEY, CDR2 SVGAGI. This CDR3 is 14 amino acids long. Trimming pared 6 bases from V and 2 bases from J, leaving 10 bases between. This CDR3 reads CASRAGTNTGELFF. CDR3 DNA: TGTGCCAGCAGGGCCGGGACTAACACCGGGGAGCTGTTTTTT.

The chain couples TRBV15 to TRBJ1-2, with TRBD1 matching over 8 bases. This CDR3 region has 14 residues. The J segment lost 3 bases and the V segment lost 1 base, leaving 1 base of the junction unmatched. Germline CDR1 LNHNV, CDR2 YYDKDF (reference sequence). The DNA for the CDR3 is TGTGCCACCAGCAGAGCGACAGGGGACTATGGCTACACCTTC. Amino acids: CATSRATGDYGYTF.

This sequence joins TRBV19 and TRBJ2-7; D gene unclear. Germline values: CDR1 LNHDA, CDR2 SQIVND (reference sequence). V lost 1 base to trimming and J lost 3 bases, with 7 bases between them. The CDR3 has 13 amino acids. CDR3 nucleotide sequence: TGTGCCAGTAGTATAGCGGGCGGCTACGAGCAGTACTTC. It specifies CASSIAGGYEQYF.

The rearrangement links TRBV7-6 to TRBJ2-1; the match to TRBD2 covers 13 bases. V gave up 4 bases and J gave up 6 bases; unmatched junction bases: 6. This CDR3 region has 16 residues. Germline loops: CDR1 SGHVS, CDR2 FNYEAQ. The CDR3 DNA reads as TGTGCCAGCAGCTCCCCGGGACTAGCGGGGATCAATGAGCAGTTCTTC. Translation gives CASSSPGLAGINEQFF.

There are a few counts of this clone. The chain is built from TRBV6-1 and TRBJ2-2, with D hard to call. The CDR3 is 16 amino acids. The germline V gene encodes CDR1 MNHNS and CDR2 SASEGT. Between the trimmed V and J ends, which lost 0 bases and 5 bases, there was a span of 13 bases. The CDR3 nucleotides are TGTGCCAGCAGTGAAGCGTATGGATCATCAACCGGGGAGCTGTTTTTT. This encodes CASSEAYGSSTGELFF.

This chain connects TRBV5-4 to TRBJ1-5; D possibly corresponds to TRBD1 (5 bases). Trimming pared 0 bases from V and 2 bases from J, leaving 12 bases between. Germline-derived CDR1 and CDR2 are SGHNT and YYREEE (reference sequence). The CDR3 is 16 amino acids. This chain's CDR3 is CASSLDGHAGNQPQHF. The CDR3 DNA sequence: TGTGCCAGCAGCTTGGACGGACACGCAGGCAATCAGCCCCAGCATTTT.

V and J are TRBV15 and TRBJ1-1; possible D gene TRBD1, 5 bases. The ends were cut back, 3 bases at V and 3 bases at J, with 8 bases in the middle. Per the germline V gene, CDR1 is LNHNV and CDR2 is YYDKDF (reference sequence). The CDR3 sequence is 13 residues long. CDR3 nucleotides: TGTGCCACCAGCAGGGGACTGTACACTGAAGCTTTCTTT. Encoded protein: CATSRGLYTEAFF.

The chain couples TRBV4-2 to TRBJ2-7, with 10 nucleotides matching TRBD2. Germline values: CDR1 LGHNA, CDR2 YNFKEQ. V shed 1 base, J shed 9 bases, and the junction held 15 bases outside the gene matches. CDR3 length equals 17 residues. CDR3 coding DNA: TGTGCCAGCAGCCAAGGTCATCATAGCGGGGGGACCTCTCTGCAGTACTTC. This translates into CASSQGHHSGGTSLQYF.

This chain links TRBV7-2 with TRBJ2-1, with 7 bases fitting TRBD2. The junction had 4 bases not matched to a gene; V was cut back by 2 bases and J by 0 bases. Germline lookup yields CDR1 SGHTA and CDR2 FQGNSA. The CDR3 totals 16 residues. The CDR3 loop reads CASSLNGGNSYNEQFF. CDR3 DNA: TGTGCCAGCAGCTTAAACGGGGGGAACTCCTACAATGAGCAGTTCTTC.

V is TRBV5-1 and J is TRBJ2-3, with D possibly being TRBD1 (5 bases). Trimming stripped 0 bases from V and 0 bases from J, with 8 bases between. The CDR3 totals 15 residues. Germline lookup yields CDR1 SGHRS and CDR2 YFSETQ. This CDR3 reads CASSLGQGSTDTQYF. The CDR3 DNA reads TGCGCCAGCAGCTTGGGGCAGGGTAGCACAGATACGCAGTATTTT.

The chain joins TRBV5-5 to TRBJ1-4; D call uncertain. V dropped 4 bases and J dropped 2 bases, with 15 bases sitting between them. The CDR3 totals 16 residues. CDR1 is SGHKS and CDR2 is YYEKEE in the germline V gene (reference sequence). CDR3 nucleotide sequence: TGTGCCAGCAGCCTCGACCGACGGATTACTAATGAAAAACTGTTTTTT. This encodes CASSLDRRITNEKLFF.

The table lists this clone with a few counts. The chain combines TRBV7-2 with TRBJ2-3; unclear D gene. Germline V CDR1 and CDR2: SGHTA, FQGNSA. Between the trimmed V and J ends, which lost 1 base and 4 bases, there was a span of 6 bases. This CDR3 comprises 13 residues. In DNA form, the CDR3 reads TGTGCCAGCAGCTTAGGGGTTTCAGATACGCAGTATTTT. Its protein product is CASSLGVSDTQYF.